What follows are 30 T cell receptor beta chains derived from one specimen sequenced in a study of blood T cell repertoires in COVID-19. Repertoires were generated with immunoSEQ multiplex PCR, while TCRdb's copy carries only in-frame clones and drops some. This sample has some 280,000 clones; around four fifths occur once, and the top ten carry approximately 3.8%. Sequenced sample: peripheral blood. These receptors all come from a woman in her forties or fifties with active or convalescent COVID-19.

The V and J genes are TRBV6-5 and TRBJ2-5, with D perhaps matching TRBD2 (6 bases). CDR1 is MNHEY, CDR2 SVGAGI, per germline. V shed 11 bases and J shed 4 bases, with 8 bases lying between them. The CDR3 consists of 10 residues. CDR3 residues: CASGGETQYF. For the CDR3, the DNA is TGTGCCTCCGGGGGAGAGACCCAGTACTTC.

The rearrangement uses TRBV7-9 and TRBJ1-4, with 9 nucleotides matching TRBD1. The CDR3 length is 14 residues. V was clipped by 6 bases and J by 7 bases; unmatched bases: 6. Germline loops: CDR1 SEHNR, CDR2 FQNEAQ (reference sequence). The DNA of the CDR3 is TGTGCCAGCAGTCGGGACAGGGTTAGTGAAAAACTGTTTTTT. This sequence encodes CASSRDRVSEKLFF.

The DNA for the CDR3 is TGTGCCAGCAGCCAAGACTGGGCGCAGCCCCAGCATTTT. As protein: CASSQDWAQPQHF. This chain connects TRBV4-2 to TRBJ1-5; no clear D. Trimming removed 0 bases from V and 7 bases from J, with 7 bases in between. The CDR3 runs to 13 residues. Germline CDR1 is LGHNA and CDR2 is YNFKEQ.

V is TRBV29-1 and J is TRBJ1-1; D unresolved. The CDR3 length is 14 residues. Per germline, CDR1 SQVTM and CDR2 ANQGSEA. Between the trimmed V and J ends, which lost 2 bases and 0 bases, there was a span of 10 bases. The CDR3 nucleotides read TGCAGCGTTGAACTGGCCAGGCTGAACACTGAAGCTTTCTTT. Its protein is CSVELARLNTEAFF.

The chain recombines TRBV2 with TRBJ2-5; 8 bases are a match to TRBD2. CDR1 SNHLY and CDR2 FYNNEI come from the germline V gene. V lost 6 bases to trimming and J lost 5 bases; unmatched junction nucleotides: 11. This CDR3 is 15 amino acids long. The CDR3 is CASSDPGLESETQYF. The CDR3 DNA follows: TGTGCCAGCAGCGATCCGGGACTAGAGTCGGAGACCCAGTACTTC.

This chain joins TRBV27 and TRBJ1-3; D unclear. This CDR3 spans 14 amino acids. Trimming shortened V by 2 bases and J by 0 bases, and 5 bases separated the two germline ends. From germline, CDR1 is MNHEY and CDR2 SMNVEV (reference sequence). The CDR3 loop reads CASSLTFSGNTIYF. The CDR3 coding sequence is TGTGCCAGCAGTTTAACATTCTCTGGAAACACCATATATTTT.

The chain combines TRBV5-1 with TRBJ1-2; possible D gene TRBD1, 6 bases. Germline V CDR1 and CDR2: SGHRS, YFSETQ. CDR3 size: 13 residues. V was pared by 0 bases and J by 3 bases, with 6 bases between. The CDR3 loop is CASSLGQDYGYTF. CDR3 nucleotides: TGCGCCAGCAGCTTGGGACAGGACTATGGCTACACCTTC. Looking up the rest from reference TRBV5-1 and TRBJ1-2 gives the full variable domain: KAGVTQTPRYLIKTRGQQVTLSCSPISGHRSVSWYQQTPGQGLQFLFEYFSETQRNKGNFPGRFSGRQFSNSRSEMNVSTLELGDSALYLCASSLGQDYGYTFGSGTRLTVV.

CDR3 DNA: TGTGCCAGCAGCTTCTCGGGACAGGGCTATGAGCAGTTCTTC. Translating gives CASSFSGQGYEQFF. The V gene is TRBV7-9, the J gene TRBJ2-1; 9 bases agree with TRBD1. CDR1 is SEHNR, CDR2 FQNEAQ, per germline (reference sequence). J gave up 8 bases and V 3 bases, and 5 bases lay outside the gene matches. The CDR3 totals 14 residues.

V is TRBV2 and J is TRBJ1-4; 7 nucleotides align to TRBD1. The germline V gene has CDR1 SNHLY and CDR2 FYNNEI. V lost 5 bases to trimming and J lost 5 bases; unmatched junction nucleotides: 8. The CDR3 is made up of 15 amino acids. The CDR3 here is CASSLGGTENEKLFF. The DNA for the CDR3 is TGTGCCAGCAGTCTGGGCGGGACAGAGAATGAAAAACTGTTTTTT. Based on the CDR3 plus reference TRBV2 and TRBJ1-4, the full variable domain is EPEVTQTPSHQVTQMGQEVILRCVPISNHLYFYWYRQILGQKVEFLVSFYNNEISEKSEIFDDQFSVERPDGSNFTLKIRSTKLEDSAMYFCASSLGGTENEKLFFGSGTQLSVL.

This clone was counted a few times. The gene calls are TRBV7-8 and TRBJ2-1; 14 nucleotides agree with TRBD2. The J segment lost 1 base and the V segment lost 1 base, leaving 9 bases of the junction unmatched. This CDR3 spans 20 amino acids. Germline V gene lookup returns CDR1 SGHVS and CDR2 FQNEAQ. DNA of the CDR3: TGTGCCAGCAGCTTAGTCCCTCCGGGACTAGCGGGAGTGTCCTACAATGAGCAGTTCTTC. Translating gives CASSLVPPGLAGVSYNEQFF.

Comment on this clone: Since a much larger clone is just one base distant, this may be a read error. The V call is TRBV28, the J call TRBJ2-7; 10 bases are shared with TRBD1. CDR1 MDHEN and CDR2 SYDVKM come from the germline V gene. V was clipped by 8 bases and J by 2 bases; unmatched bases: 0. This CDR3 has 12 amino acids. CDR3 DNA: TGTGCCAGCGGGACAGGGGCCTACGAGCAGTACTTC. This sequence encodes CASGTGAYEQYF.

CDR3 in DNA: TGTGCCAGCAGCATACTAGCGGGAGTTCCCAACGAGCAGTACTTC. Translation gives CASSILAGVPNEQYF. V is TRBV7-9 and J is TRBJ2-7; 11 nucleotides line up with TRBD2. V lost 5 bases, J lost 5 bases, and 8 bases stayed unmatched. The germline V gene encodes CDR1 SEHNR and CDR2 FQNEAQ (reference sequence). This CDR3 has 15 residues.

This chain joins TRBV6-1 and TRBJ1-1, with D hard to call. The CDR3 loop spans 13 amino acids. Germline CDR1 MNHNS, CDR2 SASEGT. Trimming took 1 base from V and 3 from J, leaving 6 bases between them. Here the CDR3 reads CASSEGRDTEAFF. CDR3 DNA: TGTGCCAGCAGTGAAGGTCGGGACACTGAAGCTTTCTTT.

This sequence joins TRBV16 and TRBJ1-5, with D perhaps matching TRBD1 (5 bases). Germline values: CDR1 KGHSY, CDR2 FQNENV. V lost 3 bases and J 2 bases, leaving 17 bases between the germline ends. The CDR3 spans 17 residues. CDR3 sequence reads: CASSQSSSRVGNQPQHF. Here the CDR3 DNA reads TGTGCCAGCAGCCAGTCCTCCTCCAGGGTAGGCAATCAGCCCCAGCATTTT.

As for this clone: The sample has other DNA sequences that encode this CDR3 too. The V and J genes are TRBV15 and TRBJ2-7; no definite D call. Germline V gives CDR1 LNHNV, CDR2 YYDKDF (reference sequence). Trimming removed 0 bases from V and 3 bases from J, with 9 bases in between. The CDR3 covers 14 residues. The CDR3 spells CATSRDRGSYEQYF. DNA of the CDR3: TGTGCCACCAGCAGAGATCGCGGCAGCTACGAGCAGTACTTC. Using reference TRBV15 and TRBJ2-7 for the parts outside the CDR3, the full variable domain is DAMVIQNPRYQVTQFGKPVTLSCSQTLNHNVMYWYQQKSSQAPKLLFHYYDKDFNNEADTPDNFQSRRPNTSFCFLDIRSPGLGDTAMYLCATSRDRGSYEQYFGPGTRLTVT.

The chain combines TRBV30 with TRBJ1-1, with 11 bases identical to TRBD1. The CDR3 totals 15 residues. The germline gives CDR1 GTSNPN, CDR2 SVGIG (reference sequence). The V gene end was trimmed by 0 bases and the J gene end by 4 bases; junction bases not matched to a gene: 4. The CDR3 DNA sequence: TGTGCCTGGAGTGTATGGGGGACAGGGGGCACTGAAGCTTTCTTT. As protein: CAWSVWGTGGTEAFF.

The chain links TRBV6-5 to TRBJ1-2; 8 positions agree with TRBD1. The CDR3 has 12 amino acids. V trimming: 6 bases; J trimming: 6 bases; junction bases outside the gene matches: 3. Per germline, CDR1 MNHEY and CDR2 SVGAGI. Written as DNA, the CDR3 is TGTGCCAGCAGCTGGACAGGGAATGGCTACACCTTC. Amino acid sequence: CASSWTGNGYTF.

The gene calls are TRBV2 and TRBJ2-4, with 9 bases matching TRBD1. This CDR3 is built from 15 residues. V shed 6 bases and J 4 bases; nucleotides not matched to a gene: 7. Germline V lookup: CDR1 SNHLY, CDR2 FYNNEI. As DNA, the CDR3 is TGTGCCAGCAGGGGGGACAGGGCGGATAAAAACATTCAGTACTTC. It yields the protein CASRGDRADKNIQYF.

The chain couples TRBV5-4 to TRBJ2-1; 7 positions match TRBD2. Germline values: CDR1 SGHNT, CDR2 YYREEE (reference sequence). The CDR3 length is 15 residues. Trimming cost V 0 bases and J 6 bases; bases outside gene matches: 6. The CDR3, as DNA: TGTGCCAGCAGCTTGGAGGGACTACGAACCAATGAGCAGTTCTTC. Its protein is CASSLEGLRTNEQFF.

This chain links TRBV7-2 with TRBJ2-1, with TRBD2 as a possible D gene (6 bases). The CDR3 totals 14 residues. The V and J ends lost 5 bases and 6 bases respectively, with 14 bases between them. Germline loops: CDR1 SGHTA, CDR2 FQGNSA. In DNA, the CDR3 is TGTGCCAGCAGCCACCCGGGGGAAGCCAATGAGCAGTTCTTC. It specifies CASSHPGEANEQFF. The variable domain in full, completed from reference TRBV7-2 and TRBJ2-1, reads GAGVSQSPSNKVTEKGKDVELRCDPISGHTALYWYRQSLGQGLEFLIYFQGNSAPDKSGLPSDRFSAERTGGSVSTLTIQRTQQEDSAVYLCASSHPGEANEQFFGPGTRLTVL.

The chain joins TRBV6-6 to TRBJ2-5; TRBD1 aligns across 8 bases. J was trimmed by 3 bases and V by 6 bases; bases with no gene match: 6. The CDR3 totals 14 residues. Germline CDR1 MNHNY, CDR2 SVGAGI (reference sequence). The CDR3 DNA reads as TGTGCCAGCAGAAAGGACAGGGCTGAAGAGACCCAGTACTTC. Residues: CASRKDRAEETQYF.

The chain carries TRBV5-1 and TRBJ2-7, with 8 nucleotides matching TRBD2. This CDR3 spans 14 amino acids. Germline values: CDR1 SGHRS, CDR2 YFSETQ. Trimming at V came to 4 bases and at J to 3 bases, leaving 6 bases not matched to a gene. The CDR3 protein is CASSLSGLVYEQYF. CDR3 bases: TGCGCCAGCAGCCTTTCGGGACTAGTCTACGAGCAGTACTTC. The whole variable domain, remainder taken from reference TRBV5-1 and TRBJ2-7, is KAGVTQTPRYLIKTRGQQVTLSCSPISGHRSVSWYQQTPGQGLQFLFEYFSETQRNKGNFPGRFSGRQFSNSRSEMNVSTLELGDSALYLCASSLSGLVYEQYFGPGTRLTVT.

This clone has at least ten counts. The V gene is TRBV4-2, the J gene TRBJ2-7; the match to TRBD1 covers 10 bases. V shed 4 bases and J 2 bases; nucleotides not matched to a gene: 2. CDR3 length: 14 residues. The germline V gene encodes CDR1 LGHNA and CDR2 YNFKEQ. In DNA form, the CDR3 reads TGTGCCAGCAGCCTGGGACAGGGGACCTACGAGCAGTACTTC. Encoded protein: CASSLGQGTYEQYF.

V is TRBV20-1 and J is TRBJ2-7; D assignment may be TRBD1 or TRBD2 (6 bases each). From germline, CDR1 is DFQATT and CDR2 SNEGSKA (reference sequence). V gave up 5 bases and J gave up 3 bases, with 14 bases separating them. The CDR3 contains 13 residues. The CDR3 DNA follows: TGCAGTGCTCGTGGAGGGACAAGCTACGAGCAGTACTTC. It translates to CSARGGTSYEQYF.

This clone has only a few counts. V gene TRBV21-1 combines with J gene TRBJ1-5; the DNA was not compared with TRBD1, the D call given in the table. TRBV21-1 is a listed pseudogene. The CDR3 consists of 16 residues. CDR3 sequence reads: CASSSRQTNSNQPQHF. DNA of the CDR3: TGTGCCAGCAGCTCCCGACAAACAAATAGCAATCAGCCCCAGCATTTT.

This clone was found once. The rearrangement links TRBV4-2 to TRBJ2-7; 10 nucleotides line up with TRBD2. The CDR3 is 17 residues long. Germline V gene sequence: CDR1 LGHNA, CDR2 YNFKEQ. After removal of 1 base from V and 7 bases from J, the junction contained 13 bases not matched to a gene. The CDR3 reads CASSQVSRLAGAREQYF. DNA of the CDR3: TGTGCCAGCAGCCAAGTCAGTCGGCTAGCGGGAGCTCGAGAGCAGTACTTC.

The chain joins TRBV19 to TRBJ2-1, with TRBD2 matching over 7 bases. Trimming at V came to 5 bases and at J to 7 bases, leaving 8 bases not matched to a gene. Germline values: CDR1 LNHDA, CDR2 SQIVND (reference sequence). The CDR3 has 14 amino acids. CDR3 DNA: TGTGCCAGTAGTCCCATCGCGGGAGTAAATGAGCAGTTCTTC. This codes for CASSPIAGVNEQFF. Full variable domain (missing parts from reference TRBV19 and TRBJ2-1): DGGITQSPKYLFRKEGQNVTLSCEQNLNHDAMYWYRQDPGQGLRLIYYSQIVNDFQKGDIAEGYSVSREKKESFPLTVTSAQKNPTAFYLCASSPIAGVNEQFFGPGTRLTVL.

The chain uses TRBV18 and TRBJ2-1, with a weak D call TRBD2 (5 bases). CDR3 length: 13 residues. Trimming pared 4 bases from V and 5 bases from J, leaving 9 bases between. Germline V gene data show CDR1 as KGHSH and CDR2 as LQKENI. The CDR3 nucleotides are TGTGCCAGCTCACTGGGGAGAGACAATGAGCAGTTCTTC. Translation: CASSLGRDNEQFF.

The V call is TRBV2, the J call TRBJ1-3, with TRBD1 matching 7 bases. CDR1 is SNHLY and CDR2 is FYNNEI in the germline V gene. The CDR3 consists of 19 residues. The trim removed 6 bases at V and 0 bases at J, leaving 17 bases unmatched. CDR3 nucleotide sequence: TGTGCCAGCAGCCTTGAACGGGACAGATTCCGTATCTCTGGAAACACCATATATTTT. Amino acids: CASSLERDRFRISGNTIYF.

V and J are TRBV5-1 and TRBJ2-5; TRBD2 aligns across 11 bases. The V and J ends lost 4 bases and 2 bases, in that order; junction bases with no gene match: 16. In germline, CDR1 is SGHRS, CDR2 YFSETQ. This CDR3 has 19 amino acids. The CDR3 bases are TGCGCCAGCAGCAAAGGGACACCTCGACTAGCGGGACTGCAAGAGACCCAGTACTTC. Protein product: CASSKGTPRLAGLQETQYF.